Below are 21 T cell receptor beta chains sequenced from a single sample in a study of control samples from healthy donors and cancer patients. The assay was immunoSEQ multiplex PCR, and TCRdb's table has in-frame clones only and misses some. The sample yields some 67,000 clones, nearly 90% seen once. Sample: PBMCs. The receptors come from a man aged 55-75 years with lung cancer.

This clone was picked up a small number of times. At the DNA level, this CDR3 is encoded by other sequences in the same sample as well. The CDR3 region is CASSLGTGGEAYEQYV. As DNA, the CDR3 is TGCGCCAGCAGCTTGGGGACAGGGGGTGAGGCCTACGAGCAGTACGTC. This sequence joins TRBV5-1 and TRBJ2-7, with 10 bases matching TRBD1. Trimming took 0 bases from V and 2 from J; bases not matched to a gene: 5. The CDR3 totals 16 residues. CDR1 and CDR2 (germline): SGHRS, YFSETQ.

The chain employs TRBV7-9 and TRBJ1-2; possibly TRBD1 for D (5 bases). CDR1 is SEHNR and CDR2 is FQNEAQ in the germline V gene (reference sequence). The V end lost 3 bases, the J end lost 4 bases, and 15 bases lay between the germline ends. This CDR3 region has 15 residues. The CDR3 coding sequence is TGTGCCAGCAGCTTGATGGGGGAAAAGAGCTATGGCTACACCTTC. This encodes CASSLMGEKSYGYTF.

V gene TRBV24-1 combines with J gene TRBJ2-3, with D unclear. V lost 0 bases, J lost 2 bases, and 2 bases lay in between. Germline-derived CDR1 and CDR2 are KGHDR and SFDVKD. This CDR3 region has 13 residues. The CDR3 sequence is CATSDLPTDTQYF. CDR3 nucleotides: TGTGCCACCAGTGATTTGCCCACAGATACGCAGTATTTT.

The rearrangement joins TRBV12-5 to TRBJ2-1; 7 positions agree with TRBD1. Per the germline V gene, CDR1 is LGHNT and CDR2 is FRNRAP. The CDR3 has 14 residues. Trimming at V came to 2 bases and at J to 4 bases, leaving 2 bases not matched to a gene. The CDR3 spells CASGLMGQYNEQFF. CDR3 nucleotides: TGTGCTAGTGGTTTGATGGGACAGTACAATGAGCAGTTCTTC.

This sequence joins TRBV3-1 (or the pseudogene TRBV3-2) and TRBJ1-3; D uncertain. This CDR3 is 16 amino acids long. Germline V gene data show CDR1 as LGHDT and CDR2 as YNNKEL (reference sequence). Deletions cut 0 bases from V and 2 bases from J, with 11 bases between. This CDR3 reads CASSQDGRRPGNTIYF. The CDR3 region has the DNA TGTGCCAGCAGCCAAGATGGCCGCCGACCTGGAAACACCATATATTTT.

The chain employs TRBV29-1 and TRBJ1-2; D gene ambiguous. CDR1 SQVTM and CDR2 ANQGSEA come from the germline V gene. The CDR3 is made up of 11 amino acids. V lost 4 bases and J 12 bases, leaving 15 bases between the germline ends. CDR3 region: CSVVGTVSNTF. CDR3 nucleotide sequence: TGCAGCGTTGTGGGTACAGTGAGTAACACCTTC. The whole variable domain, remainder taken from reference TRBV29-1 and TRBJ1-2, is SAVISQKPSRDICQRGTSLTIQCQVDSQVTMMFWYRQQPGQSLTLIATANQGSEATYESGFVIDKFPISRPNLTFSTLTVSNMSPEDSSIYLCSVVGTVSNTFGSGTRLTVV.

The chain couples TRBV18 to TRBJ2-1; a weak D match, TRBD1 (6 bases). The CDR3 loop spans 14 amino acids. Trimming left V 3 bases short and J 3 bases short, with 9 bases between. Germline V lookup: CDR1 KGHSH, CDR2 LQKENI. In nucleotides, the CDR3 is TGTGCCAGCTCACCTGACAGGAACTACAATGAGCAGTTCTTC. This gives the protein CASSPDRNYNEQFF.

J is TRBJ1-2 and V is TRBV5-1, with 10 bases fitting TRBD1. CDR3 length equals 16 residues. V lost 1 base, J lost 7 bases, and 10 bases stayed unmatched. CDR1 SGHRS and CDR2 YFSETQ come from the germline V gene. Written as DNA, the CDR3 is TGCGCCAGCAGCTTGCTCCTCTCGGGACAGGGGACTGGCTACACCTTC. This sequence encodes CASSLLLSGQGTGYTF. Drawing the rest from reference TRBV5-1 and TRBJ1-2, the complete variable domain is KAGVTQTPRYLIKTRGQQVTLSCSPISGHRSVSWYQQTPGQGLQFLFEYFSETQRNKGNFPGRFSGRQFSNSRSEMNVSTLELGDSALYLCASSLLLSGQGTGYTFGSGTRLTVV.

Here the CDR3 DNA reads TGTGCCACCTCCTCGTGGGGGAACACTGAAGCTTTCTTT. Translated, it gives CATSSWGNTEAFF. This chain connects TRBV6-5 to TRBJ1-1; D is ambiguous. Germline assignment: CDR1 MNHEY and CDR2 SVGAGI. The CDR3 loop spans 13 amino acids. V lost 10 bases, J lost 1 base, and 13 bases lay in between.

CDR3 bases: TGTGCCATCAGCCGGGACGGGGATTATGGCTACACCTTC. As protein: CAISRDGDYGYTF. The V gene is TRBV10-3, the J gene TRBJ1-2; a weak D match, TRBD1 (5 bases). The germline CDR1 and CDR2 sequences are ENHRY and SYGVKD. V was cut by 6 bases and J by 5 bases, with 13 bases left in between. CDR3 length: 13 residues.

J is TRBJ2-1 and V is TRBV19; 13 bases fit TRBD2. The CDR3 spans 14 residues. Germline trimming cut 8 bases from V and 7 bases from J; bases unmatched to any gene: 5. From germline, CDR1 is LNHDA and CDR2 SQIVND (reference sequence). This chain's CDR3 is CASLRTSGSNEQFF. The CDR3 DNA sequence: TGTGCCAGTCTAAGGACTAGCGGGAGTAATGAGCAGTTCTTC.

CDR3 DNA: TGTGCCAGCTCACCGGACAGTAACAATGAGCAGTTCTTC. Translation gives CASSPDSNNEQFF. The chain is built from TRBV18 and TRBJ2-1; perhaps TRBD1 as D (6 bases). This CDR3 comprises 13 residues. The germline V gene encodes CDR1 KGHSH and CDR2 LQKENI. Trimming shortened V by 3 bases and J by 5 bases, and 8 bases separated the two germline ends.

The rearrangement links TRBV6-6 to TRBJ1-5, with 8 positions matching TRBD1. Unmatched junction bases numbered 10, after V lost 11 bases and J lost 4 bases. The germline CDR1 and CDR2 sequences are MNHNY and SVGAGI (reference sequence). The CDR3 is made up of 14 amino acids. CDR3 bases: TGTGCCTGCCAAGGACAGGGAGTAAATCAGCCCCAGCATTTT. This translates into CACQGQGVNQPQHF.

The rearrangement joins TRBV7-3 to TRBJ1-3; D is ambiguous. The CDR3 consists of 14 residues. Trimming cost V 2 bases and J 0 bases, with 5 bases left between them. Germline V lookup: CDR1 SGHTA, CDR2 FQGTGA. In nucleotides, the CDR3 is TGTGCCAGCAGCTTAGACCACTCTGGAAACACCATATATTTT. Its protein product is CASSLDHSGNTIYF.

The rearrangement uses TRBV4-1 and TRBJ1-4; no clear D. The CDR3 is 15 residues long. Germline V lookup: CDR1 MGHRA, CDR2 YSYEKL. V shed 1 base and J shed 4 bases, with 10 bases lying between them. Here the CDR3 DNA reads TGCGCCAGCAGCCAAGTTCAACAGTTTAATGAAAAACTGTTTTTT. This encodes CASSQVQQFNEKLFF.

The chain couples TRBV24-1 to TRBJ2-5; maybe TRBD1 (5 bases). This CDR3 has 12 amino acids. Trimming took 5 bases from V and 2 from J, leaving 5 bases between them. CDR1 is KGHDR, CDR2 SFDVKD, per germline. CDR3 amino acids: CATSAGQETQYF. The CDR3 region has the DNA TGTGCCACCAGTGCAGGGCAAGAGACCCAGTACTTC.

This clone was observed a few times. V is TRBV7-2 and J is TRBJ2-7, with 8 bases aligning to TRBD1. CDR1 is SGHTA, CDR2 FQGNSA, per germline. This CDR3 has 14 amino acids. After removal of 4 bases from V and 3 bases from J, the junction contained 5 bases not matched to a gene. The CDR3 spells CASSCGTGDYEQYF. Written as DNA, the CDR3 is TGTGCCAGCAGCTGCGGGACAGGTGACTACGAGCAGTACTTC. Looking up the rest from reference TRBV7-2 and TRBJ2-7 gives the full variable domain: GAGVSQSPSNKVTEKGKDVELRCDPISGHTALYWYRQSLGQGLEFLIYFQGNSAPDKSGLPSDRFSAERTGGSVSTLTIQRTQQEDSAVYLCASSCGTGDYEQYFGPGTRLTVT.

The chain links TRBV11-3 to TRBJ2-7; weak D call: TRBD2 (5 bases). Looked up from germline, CDR1 is SGHNT and CDR2 is YENEEA. The CDR3 sequence is 13 residues long. Trimming removed 5 bases at V and 0 bases at J, with 8 bases between. CDR3 sequence reads: CASSRGYSYEQYV. Written as DNA, the CDR3 is TGTGCCAGCAGCCGGGGTTACTCCTACGAGCAGTACGTC.

V is TRBV5-4 and J is TRBJ1-2, with 8 bases that match TRBD1. This CDR3 contains 14 residues. The germline V gene encodes CDR1 SGHNT and CDR2 YYREEE (reference sequence). V lost 3 bases, J lost 6 bases, and 7 bases stayed unmatched. The CDR3 DNA reads as TGTGCCAGCAGCTCGCCCTCAGGGGGCGATGGCTACACCTTC. Translated: CASSSPSGGDGYTF.

This chain links TRBV2 with TRBJ1-3; no clear D gene. The CDR3 consists of 13 residues. CDR1 and CDR2 from the germline V gene are SNHLY and FYNNEI. The V end was cut by 8 bases, the J end by 2 bases, with 10 bases between. CDR3 DNA sequence: TGTGCCAGCTCTCCGGGAGCTGGAAACACCATATATTTT. This sequence encodes CASSPGAGNTIYF.

The chain has TRBV10-1 and TRBJ1-2, with 12 bases that match TRBD1. Trimming took 4 bases from V and 7 from J; bases not matched to a gene: 4. This CDR3 has 14 amino acids. CDR1 and CDR2 (germline): WNHNN, SYGVQD (reference sequence). This CDR3 is CASSGDRGRSGYTF. CDR3 coding DNA: TGCGCCAGCAGTGGGGACAGGGGGCGTTCTGGCTACACCTTC.